The sequence of this T cell receptor (beta chain) was determined in a study of shared clonotypes between healthy human individuals. Terminally differentiated effector memory CD45RA+ cells were left out of the naive CD8 fraction, which was CD45RO-negative and positively selected for CCR7. Repertoires were generated with immunoSEQ multiplex PCR, while TCRdb's copy carries only in-frame clones and drops some. The sample lists about 2.1 million clones, around 93% occurring once. The germline CDR1 and CDR2 sequences are SQVTM and ANQGSEA. Unmatched junction bases numbered 8, after V lost 2 bases and J lost 3 bases. This CDR3 has 15 amino acids.

V gene TRBV29-1 combines with J gene TRBJ2-7; 9 bases align to TRBD1. Sequencing input: naive CD8+ T cells from PBMCs. The TCR originated in a young man in good health. Some clones in this sample may be carry-over from other donors' samples. The CDR3 protein is CSVEFRDRAIYEQYF. The CDR3 DNA sequence: TGCAGCGTTGAATTTAGGGACAGGGCTATCTACGAGCAGTACTTC.